One and the same sample provided the 27 T cell receptor beta chains below, sequenced in a study of response to subunit inactivated influenza vaccine. Via MiXCR, TCRdb re-called the RT-PCR reads, giving one row per CDR3 protein. The data show about 520,000 distinct CDR3 sequences, less than 30% seen once. Source: CD4+ T cells sorted from PBMCs, taken 5 days after vaccination. These receptors all come from a man over 45 who received an inactivated influenza vaccine.

This clonotype was observed a handful of times. The V and J genes are TRBV4-2 and TRBJ1-1; 8 bases fit TRBD1. Germline loops: CDR1 LGHNA, CDR2 YNFKEQ. The CDR3 runs to 16 residues. With 4 bases clipped from V and 5 bases from J, the junction kept 12 bases outside the gene matches. The CDR3 DNA reads TGTGCCAGCAGCCCCGGAGCAGGGGGCGGGCGTACTGAAGCTTTCTTT. Translating it yields CASSPGAGGGRTEAFF.

The CDR3 coding sequence is TGTGCCAGCAGCTTAGAGCTAGCGGGAGGGAGCTTTGACGAGCAGTACTTC. Its protein is CASSLELAGGSFDEQYF. The chain links TRBV11-2 to TRBJ2-7; 12 nucleotides agree with TRBD2. The V segment lost 0 bases and the J segment 5 bases; nucleotides outside the gene matches: 8. Germline assignment: CDR1 SGHAT and CDR2 FQNNGV. This CDR3 has 17 amino acids.

The gene calls are TRBV27 and TRBJ2-1; possibly TRBD2 for D (6 bases). V lost 8 bases and J 4 bases, leaving 18 bases between the germline ends. Per germline, CDR1 MNHEY and CDR2 SMNVEV (reference sequence). This CDR3 contains 15 residues. The CDR3 DNA sequence: TGTGCCAGCTCCATGGAGGGCCCCAAATACAATGAGCAGTTCTTC. Protein sequence: CASSMEGPKYNEQFF.

The CDR3 here is CSALSRDRGSADTQYF. Here the CDR3 DNA reads TGCAGTGCACTGTCCCGGGACAGGGGGAGTGCAGATACGCAGTATTTT. The V and J genes are TRBV20-1 and TRBJ2-3; 11 positions match TRBD1. The J segment lost 4 bases and the V segment lost 6 bases, leaving 12 bases of the junction unmatched. Germline V gene data show CDR1 as DFQATT and CDR2 as SNEGSKA (reference sequence). This CDR3 spans 16 amino acids.

A word on this clonotype: The junction departs from germline at one end; a sequencing error may be responsible. This chain connects TRBV5-1 to TRBJ2-7; D uncertain. This CDR3 spans 16 amino acids. CDR1 SGHRS and CDR2 YFSETQ come from the germline V gene. The CDR3 DNA is TGCGCCATCAGCTTGAGTCCAGCAGAGAACTCCTACGAGCAGTACTTC. Protein product: CAISLSPAENSYEQYF.

The J gene is TRBJ2-5, the V gene TRBV20-1, with TRBD2 identical over 8 bases. The CDR3 is 16 amino acids. The ends lost 1 base at V and 0 bases at J; junction bases unmatched: 7. Germline CDR1 and CDR2: DFQATT and SNEGSKA (reference sequence). CDR3 loop: CSARVASGGHQETQYF. The CDR3 bases are TGCAGTGCTAGAGTGGCCAGCGGGGGCCACCAAGAGACCCAGTACTTC.

This chain uses TRBV5-4 with TRBJ2-1; the D gene could be TRBD1 or TRBD2 (5 bases each). The V gene lost 5 bases and the J gene lost 8 bases, with 8 bases spanning the gap. CDR3 length: 11 residues. Per germline, CDR1 SGHNT and CDR2 YYREEE (reference sequence). CDR3 protein: CASRMGDEQFF. The DNA for the CDR3 is TGTGCCAGCAGGATGGGGGATGAGCAGTTCTTC.

The chain combines TRBV20-1 with TRBJ2-1, with 13 positions matching TRBD2. This CDR3 is built from 15 residues. J gave up 7 bases and V 5 bases, and 8 bases lay outside the gene matches. CDR1 is DFQATT, CDR2 SNEGSKA, per germline (reference sequence). The CDR3 sequence is CSAATSGRAWNEQFF. DNA for the CDR3: TGCAGTGCTGCAACTAGCGGGAGGGCGTGGAATGAGCAGTTCTTC.

The gene calls are TRBV12-3 or TRBV12-4 and TRBJ2-6, with D unresolved. The germline V and J ends were trimmed by 5 bases and 0 bases, with 11 bases remaining between them. The CDR3 sequence is 16 residues long. As DNA, the CDR3 is TGTGCCAGCAGTCTCGGTCTATCCTCTGGGGCCAACGTCCTGACTTTC. It is translated as CASSLGLSSGANVLTF.

This rearrangement joins TRBV12-3 or TRBV12-4 to TRBJ1-4, with D tentatively TRBD1 (5 bases). Trimming removed 6 bases from V and 4 bases from J, with 12 bases in between. The CDR3 has 14 amino acids. The CDR3 DNA sequence: TGTGCCAGCAGGACCGGGACCAGTAATGAAAAACTGTTTTTT. Translating it yields CASRTGTSNEKLFF.

The chain combines TRBV12-3 or TRBV12-4 with TRBJ2-1, with a weak D call TRBD2 (5 bases). There are 13 residues in the CDR3. The V end was cut by 2 bases, the J end by 6 bases, with 8 bases between. The CDR3: CASSLSGFNEQFF. CDR3 in DNA: TGTGCCAGCAGTTTATCGGGGTTCAATGAGCAGTTCTTC.

The V gene is TRBV6-1, the J gene TRBJ1-3; a weak D match, TRBD1 (6 bases). CDR3 size: 15 residues. Germline CDR1 MNHNS, CDR2 SASEGT. V dropped 5 bases and J dropped 0 bases, with 11 bases sitting between them. The CDR3 DNA reads TGTGCCAGCAGTCAGGACAGATTCTCTGGAAACACCATATATTTT. Translated, it gives CASSQDRFSGNTIYF.

V is TRBV6-5 and J is TRBJ1-5; no definite D call. The germline V and J ends were trimmed by 0 bases and 3 bases, with 12 bases remaining between them. Germline CDR1 MNHEY, CDR2 SVGAGI. The length of the CDR3 is 16 residues. The CDR3 loop is CASSYSRVTVNQPQHF. CDR3 DNA: TGTGCCAGCAGTTACTCAAGAGTAACCGTCAATCAGCCCCAGCATTTT.

The J gene is TRBJ1-1, the V gene TRBV6-1; no firm D call. The CDR3 runs to 17 residues. Trimming took off 5 bases at V and 0 bases at J, with 19 bases between the two ends. CDR1 MNHNS and CDR2 SASEGT come from the germline V gene. The CDR3 DNA reads TGTGCCAGCAGTCGCTTAAGTGAGACCTGGATGAACACTGAAGCTTTCTTT. This gives the protein CASSRLSETWMNTEAFF.

The chain's CDR3 is CASSYTGENSPLHF. The CDR3 DNA sequence: TGTGCCAGCAGTTACACAGGGGAAAACTCACCCCTCCACTTT. This rearrangement joins TRBV6-2 or TRBV6-3 to TRBJ1-6; TRBD1 matches 7 bases. The V gene end was trimmed by 2 bases and the J gene end by 10 bases; junction bases not matched to a gene: 5. Germline lookup yields CDR1 MNHEY and CDR2 SVGEGT. There are 14 residues in the CDR3.

This clonotype was found a few times. The chain carries TRBV12-3 or TRBV12-4 and TRBJ1-5; 7 positions match TRBD1. The CDR3 sequence is 14 residues long. V gave up 4 bases and J gave up 4 bases; unmatched junction bases: 4. The CDR3: CASSSLDRNQPQHF. In DNA form, the CDR3 reads TGTGCCAGCAGTTCGTTGGACAGGAATCAGCCCCAGCATTTT.

CDR3 in DNA: TGTGCCAGCAGCTTTCGACAGGGGAACAATCAGCCCCAGCATTTT. It encodes CASSFRQGNNQPQHF. J is TRBJ1-5 and V is TRBV7-2, with TRBD1 identical over 8 bases. The CDR3 sequence is 15 residues long. V shed 3 bases and J 3 bases; nucleotides not matched to a gene: 4. The germline V gene encodes CDR1 SGHTA and CDR2 FQGNSA.

This clonotype was counted at least ten times. The chain joins TRBV7-9 to TRBJ1-2; the D is unclear. CDR3 length: 11 residues. Trimming took off 2 bases at V and 2 bases at J, with 0 bases between the two ends. Germline V gives CDR1 SEHNR, CDR2 FQNEAQ (reference sequence). This CDR3 reads CASSLNYGYTF. The CDR3 bases are TGTGCCAGCAGCTTAAACTATGGCTACACCTTC.

This clonotype appeared a few times. This chain joins TRBV20-1 and TRBJ1-2, with unresolved D. The V end lost 1 base, the J end lost 8 bases, and 17 bases lay between the germline ends. The CDR3 is 14 residues long. Germline CDR1 and CDR2: DFQATT and SNEGSKA (reference sequence). For the CDR3, the DNA is TGCAGTGCTAGAGGTAGCAGGTCGAGATACGGCTACACCTTC. This gives the protein CSARGSRSRYGYTF.

Of note for this clonotype: Mismatch with germline at one junction end may stem from a read error. The V gene is TRBV20-1, the J gene TRBJ2-7, with a tentative D call TRBD1 (6 bases). The V gene's germline CDR1 is DFQATT and CDR2 SNEGSKA (reference sequence). The CDR3 extends over 16 amino acids. Here the CDR3 DNA reads TGCAGTGCTAGAGCAGGGGACCTAAGGAGCTCCTACGAGCAGTGCTTC. Translating it yields CSARAGDLRSSYEQCF.

This clonotype showed up just a few times. CDR3: CASSQESLTNSGNTIYF. The CDR3 DNA follows: TGCGCCAGCAGCCAAGAGAGCCTGACGAACTCTGGAAACACCATATATTTT. The chain couples TRBV4-3 to TRBJ1-3; D ambiguous. This CDR3 has 17 residues. Germline-derived CDR1 and CDR2 are LGHNA and YSLEER. V shed 0 bases and J shed 0 bases, with 12 bases lying between them.

This clonotype was counted between two and nine times. The chain combines TRBV20-1 with TRBJ2-4, with a weak D call TRBD1 (6 bases). From germline, CDR1 is DFQATT and CDR2 SNEGSKA (reference sequence). The CDR3 is 12 amino acids. The CDR3 DNA sequence: TGCAGGACAGGCGGAGCCAAAAACATTCAGTACTTC. Its protein is CRTGGAKNIQYF.

This clonotype was seen more than once but under ten times. The V gene is TRBV5-1, the J gene TRBJ1-1, with D hard to call. The CDR3 totals 13 residues. Trimming pared 0 bases from V and 5 bases from J, leaving 8 bases between. Germline CDR1 and CDR2: SGHRS and YFSETQ. The CDR3 region is CASSLASGTEAFF. CDR3 nucleotide sequence: TGCGCCAGCAGCTTGGCCAGCGGGACTGAAGCTTTCTTT.

This clonotype was detected a few times. The chain is built from TRBV10-3 and TRBJ2-3; D not resolved. The CDR3 length is 11 residues. The V gene lost 6 bases and the J gene lost 4 bases, with 5 bases spanning the gap. Looked up from germline, CDR1 is ENHRY and CDR2 is SYGVKD. The CDR3 protein is CAIRDSDTQYF. The CDR3 DNA reads as TGTGCCATCAGAGACTCAGATACGCAGTATTTT.

This clonotype was counted only a few times. The J gene is TRBJ2-4, the V gene TRBV12-3 or TRBV12-4, with D possibly being TRBD2 (6 bases). The CDR3 extends over 15 amino acids. V was cut by 4 bases and J by 7 bases, with 17 bases left in between. The CDR3 loop is CASSSRPGVSNIQYF. For the CDR3, the DNA is TGTGCCAGCAGTTCCAGGCCGGGGGTATCGAACATTCAGTACTTC.

This chain links TRBV6-5 with TRBJ2-7, with 7 bases aligning to TRBD1. V trimming: 7 bases; J trimming: 3 bases; junction bases outside the gene matches: 9. There are 14 residues in the CDR3. Germline values: CDR1 MNHEY, CDR2 SVGAGI. CDR3 in amino acids: CASNWPGTVYEQYF. CDR3 sequence (DNA): TGTGCCAGCAATTGGCCCGGGACAGTCTACGAGCAGTACTTC.

V usage is TRBV12-3 or TRBV12-4 and J usage is TRBJ2-5, with D maybe TRBD2 (5 bases). This CDR3 has 14 residues. V gave up 5 bases and J gave up 2 bases, with 12 bases separating them. The CDR3 DNA reads TGTGCCAGCAGTCCCGGACTGACACAAGAGACCCAGTACTTC. Translated: CASSPGLTQETQYF.